This TCR beta chain comes out of a study of shared clonotypes between healthy human individuals. Findings and limits, study-wide: Blood was the only sampled material, and tissue repertoires likely differ.

Sequenced by immunoSEQ multiplex PCR; TCRdb stores in-frame clones only, minus some. The repertoire holds 600,000 to 800,000 clones, roughly 72% seen once, with around 1.7% in the top ten. Notes on this clone: The target antigen is unknown.

This CDR3 contains 13 residues. The V gene's germline CDR1 is SGHAT and CDR2 FQNNGV. The junction had 4 bases not matched to a gene; V was cut back by 3 bases and J by 5 bases. This TCR came from a woman in her 30s in good health. V is TRBV11-2 and J is TRBJ2-7; 7 positions match TRBD1. The sample consisted of memory CD4+ T cells sorted from blood. Subset here: CD45RA-negative fraction. The CDR3 region is CASSLSGGNEQYF. The CDR3 DNA is TGTGCCAGCAGCTTGTCAGGGGGAAACGAGCAGTACTTC.